These T cell receptor beta chains were read from a single sample in a study of spatial heterogeneity in lung cancer. A single record per CDR3 protein comes from TCRdb applying MiXCR to the 5' RACE reads. The data hold about 26,000 distinct CDR3 sequences, with around 13% observed a single time. Source: PBMCs, taken at surgery. All receptors derive from a female donor with early-stage non-small cell lung cancer. The CDR3 runs from the conserved cysteine through the conserved F or W.

13 | TRBJ1-1 | TRBV12-3/TRBV12-4 | CASSLAPVSEAFF
15 | TRBJ1-1 | TRBV7-3 | CASSLVTGINTEAFF
15 | TRBJ2-3 | TRBV7-9 | CASSPPGLAADTQYF
16 | TRBJ2-2 | TRBV4-3 | CASSQDIVQGDGELFF
18 | TRBJ2-3 | TRBV10-3 | CTISVRGASGRSSDTQYF
12 | TRBJ1-2 | TRBV19 | CASSDGLYGYTF
14 | TRBJ2-3 | TRBV9 | CASSVFRSTDTQYF
15 | TRBJ2-1 | TRBV4-3 | CASSVDRGSYNEQFF
14 | TRBJ2-2 | TRBV5-4 | CASSLEKNTGELFF
15 | TRBJ2-1 | TRBV7-9 | CASSPGRSSYNEQFF
12 | TRBJ2-7 | TRBV28 | CASSLTSGRSSF
14 | TRBJ2-5 | TRBV7-2 | CASSLARNGETQYF